Each of the 8 T cell receptor beta chains below was sequenced from the same sample in a study of T cells in Graves' hyperthyroidism and ophthalmopathy. RNA transcripts gave rise to amplified TCR beta CDR3 regions. In the first-round RT-PCR of the TCR CDR3, the HTBI primer set was used. MiXCR, run by TCRdb on the multiplex PCR reads, gives a single entry per CDR3 protein. The table shows hundreds of thousands of distinct CDR3 sequences, with approximately 15% occurring only once. Sequenced material: blood. The receptor source for this set is a young woman with Graves' hyperthyroidism.

The sample holds a few counts of this clonotype. The chain is built from TRBV2 and TRBJ2-3; 9 bases are a match to TRBD1. The CDR3 is made up of 13 amino acids. Germline V gene lookup returns CDR1 SNHLY and CDR2 FYNNEI. Unmatched junction bases numbered 5, after V lost 11 bases and J lost 2 bases. CDR3 residues: CAGTGWITDTQYF. The CDR3, as DNA: TGTGCCGGGACAGGGTGGATCACAGATACGCAGTATTTT.

This clonotype was seen ten or more times. The chain carries TRBV27 and TRBJ1-2, with D possibly TRBD1 on 5 matching bases. Trimming removed 0 bases at V and 8 bases at J, with 10 bases between. The CDR3 is 13 residues long. The germline CDR1 and CDR2 sequences are MNHEY and SMNVEV (reference sequence). CDR3 in DNA: TGTGCCAGCAGTTTATCGGCAGGGAGCGGCTACACCTTC. It yields the protein CASSLSAGSGYTF.

Ten or more counts support this clonotype. The chain couples TRBV3-1 to TRBJ2-7, with 12 positions matching TRBD2. V was clipped by 4 bases and J by 6 bases; unmatched bases: 7. CDR1 and CDR2 from the germline V gene are LGHDT and YNNKEL (reference sequence). This CDR3 is 15 amino acids long. The CDR3 nucleotides read TGTGCCAGCAGCCTGACTAGCGGGAGTGTCGGCGAGCAGTACTTC. Its protein is CASSLTSGSVGEQYF.

This clonotype was seen more than once but under ten times. The chain is built from TRBV6-1 and TRBJ2-6; 10 nucleotides match TRBD1. Trimming cost V 6 bases and J 2 bases; bases outside gene matches: 10. Germline-derived CDR1 and CDR2 are MNHNS and SASEGT. This CDR3 is 18 amino acids long. The CDR3 DNA reads as TGTGCCAGCAGCCCAAATCGGGGACAGGGGACTGGGGCCAACGTCCTGACTTTC. It is translated as CASSPNRGQGTGANVLTF.

The chain links TRBV5-1 to TRBJ1-3; D may be TRBD1 (6 bases). The V gene's germline CDR1 is SGHRS and CDR2 YFSETQ. The CDR3 extends over 14 amino acids. The V end was cut by 0 bases, the J end by 3 bases, with 7 bases between. The CDR3 DNA follows: TGCGCCAGCAGCTTGGGGGACATTGGAAACACCATATATTTT. This sequence encodes CASSLGDIGNTIYF.

As concerns this clonotype: The missing conserved phenylalanine or tryptophan at the end of this CDR3 makes a read error likely. The rearrangement links TRBV24-1 to TRBJ2-3; D is possibly TRBD2 (6 bases). V gave up 1 base and J gave up 5 bases, with 15 bases separating them. CDR1 and CDR2 from the germline V gene are KGHDR and SFDVKD. The CDR3 contains 16 residues. The CDR3 DNA sequence: TGTGCCACCAGTGATTTTAGGCGGGAAGTGGAAGATACGCAGTATCTT. This gives the protein CATSDFRREVEDTQYL.

This clonotype was detected ten times or more. The chain has TRBV7-9 and TRBJ2-7; D is possibly TRBD1 or TRBD2 (6 bases each). The CDR3 is 17 residues long. Trimming shortened V by 1 base and J by 0 bases, and 16 bases separated the two germline ends. Germline V lookup: CDR1 SEHNR, CDR2 FQNEAQ (reference sequence). This CDR3 is CASSLGRGIPYSYEQYF. The CDR3 DNA is TGTGCCAGCAGCTTAGGGAGGGGGATCCCCTACTCCTACGAGCAGTACTTC.

The V gene is TRBV12-5, the J gene TRBJ1-1; the match to TRBD1 covers 7 bases. CDR1 is LGHNT, CDR2 FRNRAP, per germline. With 1 base clipped from V and 5 bases from J, the junction kept 7 bases outside the gene matches. The CDR3 is made up of 15 amino acids. CDR3 sequence: CASGLGSGGTTEAFF. Written as DNA, the CDR3 is TGTGCTAGTGGTTTGGGGTCAGGGGGGACTACTGAAGCTTTCTTT.